This is a list of T cell receptor beta chains from one sample in a study of shared clonotypes between healthy human individuals. Method: immunoSEQ multiplex PCR; TCRdb's copy keeps in-frame clones and lacks some. The table has some 790,000 clones, approximately 72% seen once. Sequenced sample: memory CD4+ T cells sorted from blood. The receptors originated from a woman aged 25 to 39 in good health. CDR3s include the opening cysteine and the closing phenylalanine or tryptophan. Each record gives: V gene, D gene, J gene, clone size, CDR3 DNA, CDR3 protein. A D gene is named only where the DNA matches it firmly. Clone size appears in some rows only: once, few, many, or a class for an expanded clone.

v_call: TRBV9
d_call: TRBD2
j_call: TRBJ2-3
clone_size: few
cdr3_nt: TGTGCCAGCAGCGTAGAAAAGGGACTAGCGGGAGGATCAACAGATACGCAGTATTTT
cdr3_aa: CASSVEKGLAGGSTDTQYF

v_call: TRBV5-1
d_call: TRBD1
j_call: TRBJ2-2
clone_size: -
cdr3_nt: TGCGCCAGCTCCAGTCGGGACAGGGGGGATACCGGGGAGCTGTTTTTT
cdr3_aa: CASSSRDRGDTGELFF

v_call: TRBV28
d_call: -
j_call: TRBJ2-3
clone_size: once
cdr3_nt: TGTGCCAGCAGATACCCTGCTGCAGATACGCAGTATTTT
cdr3_aa: CASRYPAADTQYF

v_call: TRBV5-1
d_call: TRBD2
j_call: TRBJ2-7
clone_size: once
cdr3_nt: TGCGCCAGCAGTTTGACGGGGGAGGGATACGAGCAGTACTTC
cdr3_aa: CASSLTGEGYEQYF

v_call: TRBV27
d_call: TRBD1
j_call: TRBJ2-5
clone_size: -
cdr3_nt: TGTGCCAGCAGTACCGACAGGGGAAAGACCCAGTACTTC
cdr3_aa: CASSTDRGKTQYF

v_call: TRBV27
d_call: -
j_call: TRBJ1-5
clone_size: -
cdr3_nt: TGTGCCAGCAGTTTGTCACCCTACAATCAGCCCCAGCATTTT
cdr3_aa: CASSLSPYNQPQHF

v_call: TRBV7-2
d_call: TRBD2
j_call: TRBJ2-3
clone_size: once
cdr3_nt: TGTGCCAGCAGCTGGTCCGGGACTATTGGCACAGATACGCAGTATTTT
cdr3_aa: CASSWSGTIGTDTQYF

v_call: TRBV28
d_call: TRBD1
j_call: TRBJ1-2
clone_size: -
cdr3_nt: TGTGCCAGCAGTCCAATAGCCGGGACAGGAGGGGGTTTGTGGGGCTACACCTTC
cdr3_aa: CASSPIAGTGGGLWGYTF

v_call: TRBV7-2
d_call: -
j_call: TRBJ2-5
clone_size: -
cdr3_nt: TGTGCCAGCAGCTTAGCCCGGAGGTCGGGGGAGACCCAGTACTTC
cdr3_aa: CASSLARRSGETQYF

v_call: TRBV28
d_call: -
j_call: TRBJ1-5
clone_size: few
cdr3_nt: TGTGCCAGCAGTCCGCCCGGGACAACCCCGAATCAGCCCCAGCATTTT
cdr3_aa: CASSPPGTTPNQPQHF

v_call: TRBV27
d_call: -
j_call: TRBJ2-3
clone_size: few
cdr3_nt: TGTGCCAGCAGTTTAAGGCGGGGCACAGATACGCAGTATTTT
cdr3_aa: CASSLRRGTDTQYF

v_call: TRBV27
d_call: TRBD1
j_call: TRBJ1-5
clone_size: -
cdr3_nt: TGTGCCAGCAGTGATGACAGGGGGCGTCAGCCCCAGCATTTT
cdr3_aa: CASSDDRGRQPQHF

v_call: TRBV30
d_call: -
j_call: TRBJ2-3
clone_size: few
cdr3_nt: TGTGCCTGGAGTCCGGGGACAGATACGCAGTATTTT
cdr3_aa: CAWSPGTDTQYF

v_call: TRBV6-5
d_call: -
j_call: TRBJ2-1
clone_size: -
cdr3_nt: TGTGCCAGCAGTTTGTGGGAGGCGTCCTACAATGAGCAGTTCTTC
cdr3_aa: CASSLWEASYNEQFF

v_call: TRBV27
d_call: TRBD2
j_call: TRBJ2-7
clone_size: few
cdr3_nt: TGTGCCAGCAGACTTAAGCGGGAGTACGAGCAGTACTTC
cdr3_aa: CASRLKREYEQYF

v_call: TRBV4-1
d_call: -
j_call: TRBJ2-3
clone_size: -
cdr3_nt: TGCGCCAGCAGCCAAGGGGTCACAGATACGCAGTATTTT
cdr3_aa: CASSQGVTDTQYF

v_call: TRBV28
d_call: TRBD1
j_call: TRBJ2-2
clone_size: -
cdr3_nt: TGTGCCAGCCCCCCGGGACAGGCGAACACCGGGGAGCTGTTTTTT
cdr3_aa: CASPPGQANTGELFF

v_call: TRBV7-3
d_call: -
j_call: TRBJ2-1
clone_size: -
cdr3_nt: TGTGCCAGCAGCCCCGGAGGCAGCCTAAACAATGAGCAGTTCTTC
cdr3_aa: CASSPGGSLNNEQFF

v_call: TRBV10-3
d_call: TRBD2
j_call: TRBJ2-5
clone_size: -
cdr3_nt: TGTGCCATCAGTGAGTCGGTTGGTAGCGGGAGGATCGAGACAGAGACCCAGTACTTC
cdr3_aa: CAISESVGSGRIETETQYF

v_call: TRBV2
d_call: TRBD1
j_call: TRBJ1-6
clone_size: -
cdr3_nt: TGTGCCAGCAGGACCCAAAGGCGGGACAGGGGTTCACCCCTCCACTTT
cdr3_aa: CASRTQRRDRGSPLHF

v_call: TRBV5-3
d_call: -
j_call: TRBJ1-3
clone_size: -
cdr3_nt: TGTGCCAGAAGCGGTCAGGGGAACGGGTCTGGAAACACCATATATTTT
cdr3_aa: CARSGQGNGSGNTIYF

v_call: TRBV2
d_call: -
j_call: TRBJ2-1
clone_size: -
cdr3_nt: TGTGCCAGCAGTAGGACAGGAGGGTACAATGAGCAGTTCTTC
cdr3_aa: CASSRTGGYNEQFF

v_call: TRBV5-1
d_call: -
j_call: TRBJ2-1
clone_size: -
cdr3_nt: TGCGCCAGCAGCACCGGGACTCTTAATGAGCAGTTCTTC
cdr3_aa: CASSTGTLNEQFF

v_call: TRBV5-4
d_call: -
j_call: TRBJ1-1
clone_size: many
cdr3_nt: TGTGCCAGCAGCCAAACACAGATGAACACTGAAGCTTTCTTT
cdr3_aa: CASSQTQMNTEAFF

v_call: TRBV7-2
d_call: -
j_call: TRBJ2-1
clone_size: few
cdr3_nt: TGTGCCAGCACCCGAGTCGCTCTAGTACTGTCTGAGCAGTTCTTC
cdr3_aa: CASTRVALVLSEQFF

v_call: TRBV5-4
d_call: TRBD1
j_call: TRBJ1-2
clone_size: -
cdr3_nt: TGTGCCAGCAGCCAAGATAGGACAGGGGCCTATGGCTACACCTTC
cdr3_aa: CASSQDRTGAYGYTF

v_call: TRBV5-1
d_call: -
j_call: TRBJ1-1
clone_size: -
cdr3_nt: TGCGCCACTCGCGGAGGGTTGAACACTGAAGCTTTCTTT
cdr3_aa: CATRGGLNTEAFF

v_call: TRBV29-1
d_call: TRBD1
j_call: TRBJ1-5
clone_size: -
cdr3_nt: TGCAGCGTTGAACAGGCGGTTTCCCGCGCTGGGACAGATGAAGGTGGTGGTCAGCCCCAGCATTTT
cdr3_aa: CSVEQAVSRAGTDEGGGQPQHF

v_call: TRBV6-5
d_call: TRBD1
j_call: TRBJ2-5
clone_size: -
cdr3_nt: TGTGCCAGCAGTTACTTCGGCAGGGGGCGGCAAGAGACCCAGTACTTC
cdr3_aa: CASSYFGRGRQETQYF

v_call: TRBV29-1
d_call: TRBD1
j_call: TRBJ2-3
clone_size: -
cdr3_nt: TGCAGCGTTCCGGGACAGGGCACAGATACGCAGTATTTT
cdr3_aa: CSVPGQGTDTQYF

v_call: TRBV27
d_call: -
j_call: TRBJ1-1
clone_size: -
cdr3_nt: TGTGCCAGCAGCCCCCCCCGACAGGCCACGAACACTGAAGCTTTCTTT
cdr3_aa: CASSPPRQATNTEAFF

v_call: TRBV5-1
d_call: TRBD1
j_call: TRBJ2-7
clone_size: -
cdr3_nt: TGCGCCAGCAGCTCGGGACAGGCGGTGACCTACGAGCAGTACTTC
cdr3_aa: CASSSGQAVTYEQYF

v_call: TRBV27
d_call: -
j_call: TRBJ1-3
clone_size: -
cdr3_nt: TGTGCCAGCAGTTCTGGGCAATTCGCTGGAAACACCATATATTTT
cdr3_aa: CASSSGQFAGNTIYF

v_call: TRBV6-1
d_call: -
j_call: TRBJ1-2
clone_size: -
cdr3_nt: TGTGCCAGCAGTCCCGGGACTACCGACTATGGCTACACCTTC
cdr3_aa: CASSPGTTDYGYTF

v_call: TRBV5-1
d_call: -
j_call: TRBJ1-5
clone_size: -
cdr3_nt: TGCGCCAGCAGCTTGGGCGGGGGACCGGGACAGCCCCAGCATTTT
cdr3_aa: CASSLGGGPGQPQHF

v_call: TRBV18
d_call: -
j_call: TRBJ1-2
clone_size: -
cdr3_nt: TGTGCCAGCTCACTTGCGCAGGACTATGGCTACACCTTC
cdr3_aa: CASSLAQDYGYTF

v_call: TRBV28
d_call: -
j_call: TRBJ1-5
clone_size: -
cdr3_nt: TGTGGGACGAACTGGCACGATTATCAGCCCCAGCATTTT
cdr3_aa: CGTNWHDYQPQHF

v_call: TRBV5-1
d_call: -
j_call: TRBJ2-7
clone_size: -
cdr3_nt: TGCGCCAGCTCCCTAACGACAAGCTCCTACGAGCAGTACTTC
cdr3_aa: CASSLTTSSYEQYF

v_call: TRBV13
d_call: TRBD1
j_call: TRBJ2-2
clone_size: -
cdr3_nt: TGTGCCAGCAGCTCTGGGACAGGTGCCACCGGGGAGCTGTTTTTT
cdr3_aa: CASSSGTGATGELFF

v_call: TRBV5-5
d_call: TRBD1
j_call: TRBJ2-2
clone_size: -
cdr3_nt: TGTGCCAGCAGCGGGGACAGGCCGGTGACCTACACCGGGGAGCTGTTTTTT
cdr3_aa: CASSGDRPVTYTGELFF

v_call: TRBV28
d_call: -
j_call: TRBJ2-7
clone_size: -
cdr3_nt: TGTGCCACCTCGGGGACCATCCCTTTGTACGAGCAGTACTTC
cdr3_aa: CATSGTIPLYEQYF

v_call: TRBV25-1
d_call: -
j_call: TRBJ1-2
clone_size: many
cdr3_nt: TGTGCCAGCAGTCCTCCGGGGGGCGCGTATGGCTACACCTTC
cdr3_aa: CASSPPGGAYGYTF

v_call: TRBV5-1
d_call: TRBD1
j_call: TRBJ1-2
clone_size: -
cdr3_nt: TGCGCCAGCAGCTTGGGCGACAGGGGTGCCTCCCAACGGAACTATGGCTACACCTTC
cdr3_aa: CASSLGDRGASQRNYGYTF

v_call: TRBV6-5
d_call: -
j_call: TRBJ1-2
clone_size: -
cdr3_nt: TGTGCCAGCAGAGACCCTTACAGTCGTGGCTACACCTTC
cdr3_aa: CASRDPYSRGYTF

v_call: TRBV11-1
d_call: -
j_call: TRBJ1-1
clone_size: -
cdr3_nt: TGTGCCAGCAGCTTTGGGGTGTCTGAAGCTTTCTTT
cdr3_aa: CASSFGVSEAFF

v_call: TRBV7-2
d_call: -
j_call: TRBJ2-7
clone_size: once
cdr3_nt: TGTGCCAGCAGGGACCTGAGCTCCTACGAGCAGTACTTC
cdr3_aa: CASRDLSSYEQYF

v_call: TRBV7-2
d_call: -
j_call: TRBJ2-5
clone_size: -
cdr3_nt: TGTGCCAGCAGCTTAAACGCGGGCGCTGAAGAGACCCAGTACTTC
cdr3_aa: CASSLNAGAEETQYF

v_call: TRBV11-2
d_call: -
j_call: TRBJ2-3
clone_size: -
cdr3_nt: TGTGCCAGCAGCTTTGTAGGAGTCGGCACAGATACGCAGTATTTT
cdr3_aa: CASSFVGVGTDTQYF

v_call: TRBV5-6
d_call: -
j_call: TRBJ2-5
clone_size: -
cdr3_nt: TGTGCCAGCAGCCTACGCAGACTAGGAGGTGAGACCCAGTACTTC
cdr3_aa: CASSLRRLGGETQYF